The 27 T cell receptor beta chains below come from one sample, sequenced in a study of blood T cell repertoires in COVID-19. Assay used: immunoSEQ multiplex PCR; TCRdb lists only in-frame clones, some missing. The data contain about 240,000 clones, around 87% of them singletons. Sequences were obtained from peripheral blood. The source of these receptors is a woman between 70 and 85 years old with active or convalescent COVID-19.

The chain employs TRBV29-1 and TRBJ1-2; tentative D call: TRBD1 (5 bases). CDR1 and CDR2 from the germline V gene are SQVTM and ANQGSEA. The CDR3 runs to 14 residues. Trimming left V 5 bases short and J 8 bases short, with 21 bases between. The DNA for the CDR3 is TGCAGCGTTACGCAGGTTCTGACAGACGGGGGCTACACCTTC. Amino acids: CSVTQVLTDGGYTF.

This chain uses TRBV5-8 with TRBJ1-5; TRBD1 might be the D (5 bases). Germline V gene data show CDR1 as SGHTS and CDR2 as YDEGEE. The CDR3 runs 13 residues. V was cut by 4 bases and J by 5 bases, with 10 bases left in between. CDR3 DNA: TGTGCCAGCAGCGGGGGGGATTATCAGCCCCAGCATTTT. It codes for CASSGGDYQPQHF.

This chain connects TRBV7-9 to TRBJ2-1, with D tentatively TRBD2 (5 bases). CDR1 SEHNR and CDR2 FQNEAQ come from the germline V gene (reference sequence). The length of the CDR3 is 13 residues. Trimming stripped 0 bases from V and 7 bases from J, with 7 bases between. The CDR3 coding sequence is TGTGCCAGCAGCTTAGCGCCGGGAAATGAGCAGTTCTTC. Its protein is CASSLAPGNEQFF.

V and J are TRBV4-3 and TRBJ2-5; no reliable D call. This CDR3 comprises 15 residues. Germline CDR1 LGHNA, CDR2 YSLEER. V lost 0 bases and J lost 1, with 9 bases in between. For the CDR3, the DNA is TGCGCCAGCAGCCAAGAAGTGGGCAGCCAAGAGACCCAGTACTTC. It yields the protein CASSQEVGSQETQYF.

V usage is TRBV5-4 and J usage is TRBJ1-6; TRBD1 agrees at 7 bases. Per germline, CDR1 SGHNT and CDR2 YYREEE (reference sequence). The junction had 11 bases not matched to a gene; V was cut back by 1 base and J by 10 bases. The CDR3 is made up of 16 amino acids. The CDR3 loop reads CASSLILAGGNSPLHF. The CDR3 DNA is TGTGCCAGCAGCTTGATTTTGGCAGGGGGTAACTCACCCCTCCACTTT.

The chain carries TRBV18 and TRBJ2-5; D is undetermined. The CDR3 loop spans 13 amino acids. Trimming left V 3 bases short and J 4 bases short, with 9 bases between. Germline V lookup: CDR1 KGHSH, CDR2 LQKENI. The CDR3: CASSPRVSETQYF. CDR3 in DNA: TGTGCCAGCTCACCTCGAGTGTCAGAGACCCAGTACTTC. The entire variable domain, with the rest obtained from reference TRBV18 and TRBJ2-5, is as follows: NAGVMQNPRHLVRRRGQEARLRCSPMKGHSHVYWYRQLPEEGLKFMVYLQKENIIDESGMPKERFSAEFPKEGPSILRIQQVVRGDSAAYFCASSPRVSETQYFGPGTRLLVL.

This clone is a singleton in its sample. This chain connects TRBV5-5 to TRBJ1-2; D not resolved. The CDR3 consists of 16 residues. Trimming cost V 1 base and J 5 bases, with 18 bases left between them. Germline V gives CDR1 SGHKS, CDR2 YYEKEE (reference sequence). CDR3 in DNA: TGTGCCAGCAGCTTGTCTCTGGGAGACATAGGATATGGCTACACCTTC. It translates to CASSLSLGDIGYGYTF.

CDR3 coding DNA: TGTGCCAGCAGCCTCGGGGGTACTGGAAACACCATATATTTT. This encodes CASSLGGTGNTIYF. The rearrangement links TRBV7-9 to TRBJ1-3; tentatively, D is TRBD1 (5 bases). Germline V CDR1 and CDR2: SEHNR, FQNEAQ (reference sequence). Trimming cost V 5 bases and J 2 bases, with 10 bases left between them. The CDR3 runs 14 residues.

The chain uses TRBV11-2 and TRBJ2-1; no clear D gene. Trimming took off 2 bases at V and 7 bases at J, with 12 bases between the two ends. The V gene's germline CDR1 is SGHAT and CDR2 FQNNGV. The CDR3 length is 14 residues. In DNA, the CDR3 is TGTGCCAGCAGCTTATCGTTTGTCAGTAATGAGCAGTTCTTC. This codes for CASSLSFVSNEQFF.

The count of this clone is one. This CDR3 is also generated by other DNA sequences in the sample. This CDR3 reads CASSLGGGLYNEQFF. The CDR3 coding sequence is TGTGCCAGCAGCTTAGGCGGGGGCCTGTACAATGAGCAGTTCTTC. This chain uses TRBV7-2 with TRBJ2-1; D may be TRBD2 (7 bases). Germline V CDR1 and CDR2: SGHTA, FQGNSA. The CDR3 totals 15 residues. V lost 1 base to trimming and J lost 4 bases, with 11 bases between them.

The J gene is TRBJ2-1, the V gene TRBV5-1; maybe TRBD2 (6 bases). Germline CDR1 is SGHRS and CDR2 is YFSETQ. This CDR3 spans 12 amino acids. V lost 5 bases and J 6 bases, leaving 9 bases between the germline ends. The CDR3 reads CASRRESNEQFF. The CDR3, as DNA: TGCGCCAGCAGACGGGAGTCCAATGAGCAGTTCTTC.

The CDR3, as DNA: TGTGCCAGCAGCTACCCTCAGGGGGGAGCTAACTATGGCTACACCTTC. It yields the protein CASSYPQGGANYGYTF. V usage is TRBV13 and J usage is TRBJ1-2; TRBD1 agrees at 7 bases. Germline V gene sequence: CDR1 PRHDT, CDR2 FYEKMQ (reference sequence). The CDR3 length is 16 residues. With V trimmed by 4 bases and J by 0 bases, 8 bases remained unmatched.

The sample holds one count of this clone. The V and J genes are TRBV18 and TRBJ2-2; D remains ambiguous. The CDR3 consists of 16 residues. Looked up from germline, CDR1 is KGHSH and CDR2 is LQKENI. Trimming removed 3 bases from V and 1 base from J, with 12 bases in between. CDR3 sequence reads: CASSPRQDQNTGELFF. The CDR3 nucleotides read TGTGCCAGCTCACCGCGTCAGGATCAGAACACCGGGGAGCTGTTTTTT.

This clone was seen a single time. This sequence joins TRBV7-2 and TRBJ1-1; 8 bases match TRBD1. Germline values: CDR1 SGHTA, CDR2 FQGNSA. The CDR3 runs 15 residues. V trimming: 5 bases; J trimming: 5 bases; junction bases outside the gene matches: 10. CDR3 bases: TGTGCCAGCAGCGCCCGGACAGGGCAGTGGACTGAAGCTTTCTTT. Protein: CASSARTGQWTEAFF.

This chain joins TRBV15 and TRBJ2-1; D uncertain. Germline V gene sequence: CDR1 LNHNV, CDR2 YYDKDF (reference sequence). The CDR3 has 16 residues. V gave up 0 bases and J gave up 7 bases, with 16 bases separating them. CDR3 region: CATSRDPDGQRNEQFF. The CDR3 DNA follows: TGTGCCACCAGCAGAGATCCGGATGGGCAAAGGAATGAGCAGTTCTTC.

The chain joins TRBV7-2 to TRBJ1-1, with D uncertain. CDR1 and CDR2 (germline): SGHTA, FQGNSA. Trimming pared 6 bases from V and 7 bases from J, leaving 12 bases between. CDR3 length equals 12 residues. The CDR3 region is CASSPRYREAFF. The CDR3 nucleotides are TGTGCCAGCAGTCCCAGATATCGTGAAGCTTTCTTT.

The table lists this clone with a few counts. The V and J genes are TRBV19 and TRBJ1-6; D gene unclear. Per germline, CDR1 LNHDA and CDR2 SQIVND (reference sequence). The CDR3 has 16 residues. The germline V and J ends were trimmed by 7 bases and 0 bases, with 13 bases remaining between them. CDR3 nucleotides: TGTGCCAGTAACTCTTCCCCCGGCTCCTATAATTCACCCCTCCACTTT. Translation gives CASNSSPGSYNSPLHF.

CDR3 DNA sequence: TGTGCCAGCAGCCGGGGACAGGGGATTGTGAACACCATATATTTT. Its translation is CASSRGQGIVNTIYF. This chain joins TRBV5-4 and TRBJ1-3; 10 positions agree with TRBD1. CDR1 and CDR2 (germline): SGHNT, YYREEE (reference sequence). This CDR3 contains 15 residues. With V trimmed by 4 bases and J by 7 bases, 8 bases remained unmatched.

The gene calls are TRBV6-5 and TRBJ2-7; 7 bases line up with TRBD1. Trimming at V came to 2 bases and at J to 2 bases, leaving 6 bases not matched to a gene. Looked up from germline, CDR1 is MNHEY and CDR2 is SVGAGI. The CDR3 is 15 residues long. The DNA for the CDR3 is TGTGCCAGCAGTTACGATGGGACAGTAGCCTACGAGCAGTACTTC. Protein: CASSYDGTVAYEQYF.

The CDR3 region is CATRVGWNQPQHF. CDR3 coding DNA: TGTGCCACGAGGGTGGGGTGGAATCAGCCCCAGCATTTT. The gene calls are TRBV6-6 and TRBJ1-5; D ambiguous. CDR1 is MNHNY and CDR2 is SVGAGI in the germline V gene (reference sequence). V lost 10 bases and J 4 bases, leaving 14 bases between the germline ends. The CDR3 extends over 13 amino acids.

The genes are TRBV7-2 and TRBJ2-1, with TRBD1 matching over 7 bases. Losses at the gene ends were 3 bases for V and 6 bases for J; bases not matched to a gene: 5. The length of the CDR3 is 14 residues. The germline CDR1 and CDR2 sequences are SGHTA and FQGNSA. The CDR3: CASSFVGQTNEQFF. Written as DNA, the CDR3 is TGTGCCAGCAGCTTCGTGGGACAGACCAATGAGCAGTTCTTC.

V is TRBV11-2 and J is TRBJ1-1, with TRBD1 matching 9 bases. Germline lookup yields CDR1 SGHAT and CDR2 FQNNGV. Losses at the gene ends were 7 bases for V and 4 bases for J; bases not matched to a gene: 19. The CDR3 spans 18 residues. CDR3 residues: CASTYLPWDRVKSTEAFF. CDR3 nucleotide sequence: TGTGCCAGCACCTACTTACCTTGGGACAGGGTAAAGAGCACTGAAGCTTTCTTT.

A few counts support this clone. The rearrangement links TRBV6-2 or TRBV6-3 to TRBJ1-5, with a tentative D call TRBD1 (6 bases). CDR3 length: 16 amino acids. Germline V lookup: CDR1 MNHEY, CDR2 SVGEGT. The V and J ends lost 0 bases and 6 bases respectively, with 15 bases between them. The DNA for the CDR3 is TGTGCCAGCAGTTACTCGAAACGGGCAGGGGTTCAGCCCCAGCATTTT. It is translated as CASSYSKRAGVQPQHF.

V and J are TRBV6-5 and TRBJ1-2; 7 nucleotides line up with TRBD1. Trimming cost V 3 bases and J 6 bases; bases outside gene matches: 10. Germline V lookup: CDR1 MNHEY, CDR2 SVGAGI. The CDR3 consists of 15 residues. CDR3 region: CASSYDRVSGDGYTF. For the CDR3, the DNA is TGTGCCAGCAGTTATGACAGGGTTAGCGGCGATGGCTACACCTTC.

The chain combines TRBV7-6 with TRBJ2-1, with TRBD2 matching 8 bases. CDR1 and CDR2 from the germline V gene are SGHVS and FNYEAQ. Trimming cost V 4 bases and J 0 bases; bases outside gene matches: 5. CDR3 length: 16 amino acids. The CDR3 DNA is TGTGCCAGCAGCTGGCGCGGGGGGAGCTCCTACAATGAGCAGTTCTTC. This translates into CASSWRGGSSYNEQFF.

The V call is TRBV6-2 or TRBV6-3, the J call TRBJ1-1; the match to TRBD1 covers 9 bases. Germline assignment: CDR1 MNHEY and CDR2 SVGEGT. There are 15 residues in the CDR3. The junction had 5 bases not matched to a gene; V was cut back by 2 bases and J by 4 bases. CDR3: CASSYPQGATTEAFF. The CDR3 bases are TGTGCCAGCAGTTACCCACAGGGGGCGACCACTGAAGCTTTCTTT.

This clone was seen only a few times. The V gene is TRBV19, the J gene TRBJ1-5; D is uncertain. Trimming cost V 3 bases and J 0 bases, with 9 bases left between them. CDR3 length: 15 residues. The germline CDR1 and CDR2 sequences are LNHDA and SQIVND (reference sequence). This CDR3 reads CASSMGQTSNQPQHF. The CDR3 nucleotides are TGTGCCAGTAGTATGGGCCAGACTAGCAATCAGCCCCAGCATTTT.